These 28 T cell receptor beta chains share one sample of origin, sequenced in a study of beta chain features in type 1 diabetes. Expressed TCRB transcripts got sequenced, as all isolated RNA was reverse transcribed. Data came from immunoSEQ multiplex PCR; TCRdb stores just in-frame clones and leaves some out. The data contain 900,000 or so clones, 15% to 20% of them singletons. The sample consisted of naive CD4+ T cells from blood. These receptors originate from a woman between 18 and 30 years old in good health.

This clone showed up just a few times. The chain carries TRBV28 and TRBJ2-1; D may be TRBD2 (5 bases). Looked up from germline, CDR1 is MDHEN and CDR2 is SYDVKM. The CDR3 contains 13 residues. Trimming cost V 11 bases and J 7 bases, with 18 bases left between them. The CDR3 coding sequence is TGTGCCGTCGGCGCTCATGGCGGGAATGAGCAGTTCTTC. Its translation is CAVGAHGGNEQFF. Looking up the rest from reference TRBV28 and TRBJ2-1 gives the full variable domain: DVKVTQSSRYLVKRTGEKVFLECVQDMDHENMFWYRQDPGLGLRLIYFSYDVKMKEKGDIPEGYSVSREKKERFSLILESASTNQTSMYLCAVGAHGGNEQFFGPGTRLTVL.

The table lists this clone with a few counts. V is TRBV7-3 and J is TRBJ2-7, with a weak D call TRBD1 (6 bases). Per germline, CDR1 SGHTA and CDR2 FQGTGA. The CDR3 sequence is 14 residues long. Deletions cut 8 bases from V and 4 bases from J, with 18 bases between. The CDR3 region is CASVSSQGYYEQYF. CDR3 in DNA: TGTGCCAGCGTTAGTTCACAGGGTTATTACGAGCAGTACTTC.

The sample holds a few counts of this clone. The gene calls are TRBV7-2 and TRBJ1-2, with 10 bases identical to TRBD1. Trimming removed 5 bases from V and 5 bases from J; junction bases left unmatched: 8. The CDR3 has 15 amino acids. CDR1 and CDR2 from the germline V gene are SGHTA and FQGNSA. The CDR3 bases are TGTGCCAGCAGCCCGAGCCCGGGACAGGGGTATGGCTACACCTTC. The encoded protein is CASSPSPGQGYGYTF.

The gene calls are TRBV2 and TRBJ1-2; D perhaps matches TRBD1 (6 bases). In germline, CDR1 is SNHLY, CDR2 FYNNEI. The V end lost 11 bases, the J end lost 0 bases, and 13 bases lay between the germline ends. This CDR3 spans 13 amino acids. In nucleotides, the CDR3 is TGTGCCGGCAAACGGGACACTAACTATGGCTACACCTTC. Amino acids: CAGKRDTNYGYTF. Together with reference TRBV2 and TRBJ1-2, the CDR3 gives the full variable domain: EPEVTQTPSHQVTQMGQEVILRCVPISNHLYFYWYRQILGQKVEFLVSFYNNEISEKSEIFDDQFSVERPDGSNFTLKIRSTKLEDSAMYFCAGKRDTNYGYTFGSGTRLTVV.

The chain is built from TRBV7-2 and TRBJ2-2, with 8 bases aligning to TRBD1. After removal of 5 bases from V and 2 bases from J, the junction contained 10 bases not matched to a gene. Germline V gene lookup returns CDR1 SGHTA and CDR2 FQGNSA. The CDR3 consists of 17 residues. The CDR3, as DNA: TGTGCCAGCAGCCGTTTCTGGGACAGGCGTAACACCGGGGAGCTGTTTTTT. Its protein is CASSRFWDRRNTGELFF.

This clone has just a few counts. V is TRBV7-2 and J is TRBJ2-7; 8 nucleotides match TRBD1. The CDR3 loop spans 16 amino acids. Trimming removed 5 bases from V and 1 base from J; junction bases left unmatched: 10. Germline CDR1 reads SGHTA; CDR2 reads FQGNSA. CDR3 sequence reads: CASSPYPTGASYEQYF. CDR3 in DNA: TGTGCCAGCAGCCCGTACCCGACAGGGGCTTCCTACGAGCAGTACTTC.

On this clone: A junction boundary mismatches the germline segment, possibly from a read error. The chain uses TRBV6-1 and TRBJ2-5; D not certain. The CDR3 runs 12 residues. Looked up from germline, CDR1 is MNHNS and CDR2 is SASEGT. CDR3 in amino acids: CASSQGPRTEYF. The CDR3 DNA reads TGTGCCAGCAGTCAAGGCCCCAGGACCGAGTACTTC.

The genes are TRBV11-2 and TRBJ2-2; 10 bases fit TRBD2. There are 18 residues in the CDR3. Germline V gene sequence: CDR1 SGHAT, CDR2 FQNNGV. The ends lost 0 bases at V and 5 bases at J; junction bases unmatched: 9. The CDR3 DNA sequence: TGTGCCAGCAGCTTAGAGGTCCCTAGCGGGAGTTGGACCGGGGAGCTGTTTTTT. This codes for CASSLEVPSGSWTGELFF.

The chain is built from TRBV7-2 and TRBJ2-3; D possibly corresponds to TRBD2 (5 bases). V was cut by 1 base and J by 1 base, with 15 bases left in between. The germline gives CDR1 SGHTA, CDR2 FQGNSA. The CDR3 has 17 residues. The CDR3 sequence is CASSLEAAGWGTDTQYF. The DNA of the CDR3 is TGTGCCAGCAGCTTAGAAGCTGCGGGCTGGGGCACAGATACGCAGTATTTT.

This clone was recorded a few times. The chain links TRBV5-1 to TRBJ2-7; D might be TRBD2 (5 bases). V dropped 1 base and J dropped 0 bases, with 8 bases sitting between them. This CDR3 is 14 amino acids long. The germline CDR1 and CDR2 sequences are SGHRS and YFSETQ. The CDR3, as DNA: TGCGCCAGCAGCTTGCTCGGGGACTCCTACGAGCAGTACTTC. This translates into CASSLLGDSYEQYF.

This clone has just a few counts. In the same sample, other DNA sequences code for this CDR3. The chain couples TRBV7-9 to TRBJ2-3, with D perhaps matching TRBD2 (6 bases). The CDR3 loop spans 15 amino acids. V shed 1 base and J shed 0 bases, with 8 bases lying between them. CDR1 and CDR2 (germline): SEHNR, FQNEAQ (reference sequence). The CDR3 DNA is TGTGCCAGCAGCTTAGTCGGGACTAGCACAGATACGCAGTATTTT. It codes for CASSLVGTSTDTQYF.

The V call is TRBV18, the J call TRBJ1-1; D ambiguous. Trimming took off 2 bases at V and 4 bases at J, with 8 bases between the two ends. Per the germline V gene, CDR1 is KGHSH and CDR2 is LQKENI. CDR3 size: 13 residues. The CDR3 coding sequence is TGTGCCAGCTCACCAGAAGTTGGCACTGAAGCTTTCTTT. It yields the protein CASSPEVGTEAFF. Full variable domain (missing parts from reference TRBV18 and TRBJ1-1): NAGVMQNPRHLVRRRGQEARLRCSPMKGHSHVYWYRQLPEEGLKFMVYLQKENIIDESGMPKERFSAEFPKEGPSILRIQQVVRGDSAAYFCASSPEVGTEAFFGQGTRLTVV.

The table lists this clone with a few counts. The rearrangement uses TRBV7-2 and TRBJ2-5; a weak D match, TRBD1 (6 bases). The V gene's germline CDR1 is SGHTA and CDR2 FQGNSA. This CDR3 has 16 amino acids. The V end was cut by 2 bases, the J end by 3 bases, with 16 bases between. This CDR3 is CASSLRGRRDKETQYF. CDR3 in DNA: TGTGCCAGCAGCTTAAGAGGGCGACGGGACAAAGAGACCCAGTACTTC.

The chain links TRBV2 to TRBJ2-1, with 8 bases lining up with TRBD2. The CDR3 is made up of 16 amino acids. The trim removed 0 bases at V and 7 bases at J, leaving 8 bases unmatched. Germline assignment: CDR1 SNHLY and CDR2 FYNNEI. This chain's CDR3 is CASSEAGGRTGNEQFF. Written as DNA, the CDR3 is TGTGCCAGCAGTGAAGCTGGCGGGAGGACGGGGAATGAGCAGTTCTTC.

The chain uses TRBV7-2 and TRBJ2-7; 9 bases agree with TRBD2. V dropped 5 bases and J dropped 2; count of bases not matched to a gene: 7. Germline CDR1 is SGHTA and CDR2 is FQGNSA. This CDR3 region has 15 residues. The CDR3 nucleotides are TGTGCCAGCAGCCCACTAGCGGGCTCAACCTACGAGCAGTACTTC. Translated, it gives CASSPLAGSTYEQYF.

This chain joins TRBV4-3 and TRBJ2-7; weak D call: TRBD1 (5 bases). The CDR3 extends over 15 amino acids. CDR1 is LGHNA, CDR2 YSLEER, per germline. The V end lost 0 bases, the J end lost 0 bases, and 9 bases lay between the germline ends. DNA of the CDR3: TGCGCCAGCAGCCAAGATAAGGGGCCCTCCTACGAGCAGTACTTC. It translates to CASSQDKGPSYEQYF.

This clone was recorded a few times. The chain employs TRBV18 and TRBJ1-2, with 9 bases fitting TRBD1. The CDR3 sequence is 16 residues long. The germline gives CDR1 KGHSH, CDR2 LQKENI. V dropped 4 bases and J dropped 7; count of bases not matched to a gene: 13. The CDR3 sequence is CASSLYPAGQGGGYTF. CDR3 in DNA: TGTGCCAGCTCACTGTACCCTGCGGGACAGGGAGGTGGCTACACCTTC.

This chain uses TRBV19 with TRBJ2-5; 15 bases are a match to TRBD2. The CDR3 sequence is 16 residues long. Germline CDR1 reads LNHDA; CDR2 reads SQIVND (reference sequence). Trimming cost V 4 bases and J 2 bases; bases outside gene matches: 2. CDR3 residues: CASSRGLAGGQETQYF. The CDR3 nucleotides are TGTGCCAGTAGTAGAGGACTAGCGGGAGGGCAAGAGACCCAGTACTTC.

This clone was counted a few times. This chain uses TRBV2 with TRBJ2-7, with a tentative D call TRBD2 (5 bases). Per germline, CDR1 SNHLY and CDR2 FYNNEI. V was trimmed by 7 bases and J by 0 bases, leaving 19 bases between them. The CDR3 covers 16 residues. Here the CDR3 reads CASIRSRGMSSYEQYF. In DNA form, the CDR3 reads TGTGCCAGCATTCGGAGTCGAGGGATGAGCTCCTACGAGCAGTACTTC. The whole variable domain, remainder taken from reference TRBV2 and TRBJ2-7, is EPEVTQTPSHQVTQMGQEVILRCVPISNHLYFYWYRQILGQKVEFLVSFYNNEISEKSEIFDDQFSVERPDGSNFTLKIRSTKLEDSAMYFCASIRSRGMSSYEQYFGPGTRLTVT.

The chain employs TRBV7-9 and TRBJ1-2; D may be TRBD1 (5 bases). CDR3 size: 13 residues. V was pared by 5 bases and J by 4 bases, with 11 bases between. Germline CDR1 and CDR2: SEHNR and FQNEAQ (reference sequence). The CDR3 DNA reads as TGTGCCAGCAGCCGGGACGGTGCCTATGGCTACACCTTC. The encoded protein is CASSRDGAYGYTF.

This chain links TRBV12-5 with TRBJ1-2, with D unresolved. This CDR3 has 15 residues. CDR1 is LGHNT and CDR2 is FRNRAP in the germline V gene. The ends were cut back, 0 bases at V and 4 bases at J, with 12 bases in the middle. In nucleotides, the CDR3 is TGTGCTAGTGGTTTGGTACTTGGCAGCTCCTATGGCTACACCTTC. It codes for CASGLVLGSSYGYTF.

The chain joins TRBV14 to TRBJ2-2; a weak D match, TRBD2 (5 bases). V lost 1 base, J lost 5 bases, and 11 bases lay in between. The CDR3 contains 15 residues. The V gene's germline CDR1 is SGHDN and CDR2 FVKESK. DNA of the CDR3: TGTGCCAGCAGCCAAGGAGGGAGCTGGACCGGGGAGCTGTTTTTT. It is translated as CASSQGGSWTGELFF.

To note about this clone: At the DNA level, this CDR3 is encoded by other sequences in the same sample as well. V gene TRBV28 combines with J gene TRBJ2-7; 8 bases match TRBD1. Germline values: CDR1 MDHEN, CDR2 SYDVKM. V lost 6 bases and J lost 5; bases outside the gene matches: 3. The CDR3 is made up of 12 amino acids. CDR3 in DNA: TGTGCCAGCAGCCCGGACAGGGACGAGCAGTACTTC. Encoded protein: CASSPDRDEQYF.

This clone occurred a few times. The CDR3 region has the DNA TGTGCCAGCAGTTACTCGAAGCGTAGGGGTTCGTGGCAGTTCTTC. Amino acid sequence: CASSYSKRRGSWQFF. The chain links TRBV6-5 to TRBJ2-1; a possible D gene is TRBD1 (5 bases). The CDR3 is 15 residues long. V was shortened by 0 bases and J by 12 bases, with 18 bases between the two germline ends. Germline V gene lookup returns CDR1 MNHEY and CDR2 SVGAGI.

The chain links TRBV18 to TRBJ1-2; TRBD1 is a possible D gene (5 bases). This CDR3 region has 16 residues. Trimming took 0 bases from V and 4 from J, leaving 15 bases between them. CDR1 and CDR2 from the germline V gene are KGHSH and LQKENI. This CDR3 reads CASSPPGQGNRYGYTF. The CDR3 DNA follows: TGTGCCAGCTCACCACCGGGGCAGGGCAACCGCTATGGCTACACCTTC.

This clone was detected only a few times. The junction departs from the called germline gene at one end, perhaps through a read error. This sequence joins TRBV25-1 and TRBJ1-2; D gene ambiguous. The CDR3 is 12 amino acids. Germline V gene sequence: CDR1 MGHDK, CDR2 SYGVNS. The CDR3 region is CASSESWAVPLF. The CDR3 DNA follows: TGTGCCAGCAGCGAGAGTTGGGCGGTCCCCCTCTTC.

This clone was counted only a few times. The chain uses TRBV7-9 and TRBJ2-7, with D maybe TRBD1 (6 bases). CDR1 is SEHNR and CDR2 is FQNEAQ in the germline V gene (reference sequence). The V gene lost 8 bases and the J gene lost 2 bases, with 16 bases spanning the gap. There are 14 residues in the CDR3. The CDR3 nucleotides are TGTGCCAGCGCCTGGACAGAGCTAACCTACGAGCAGTACTTC. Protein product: CASAWTELTYEQYF.

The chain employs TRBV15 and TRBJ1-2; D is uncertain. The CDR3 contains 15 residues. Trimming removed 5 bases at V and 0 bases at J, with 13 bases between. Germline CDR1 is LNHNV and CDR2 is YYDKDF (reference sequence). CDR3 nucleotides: TGTGCCACCAGCGCGTCGCGACATTCTAACTATGGCTACACCTTC. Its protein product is CATSASRHSNYGYTF.